Listed below are T cell receptor beta chains from one sample, sequenced in a study of regulatory T cells in long-lasting Graves disease. MiXCR, run by TCRdb on the multiplex PCR reads, gives a single entry per CDR3 protein. The table records more than 400,000 distinct CDR3 sequences, around 15% of them present only once. The same sample was also studied in work on T cells in Graves' hyperthyroidism and ophthalmopathy.

This specimen was peripheral blood mononuclear cells (PBMCs), taken at new diagnosis, from a patient treated with antithyroid drugs. All receptors derive from a man in his forties or fifties with Graves disease. Each CDR3 is given with its conserved first and last residue. D genes are given only for firm matches. The listing skips clone size in some rows; elsewhere it reads once, few, many or a size class.

>TRBD1|many|TRBV2|TRBJ2-7
CASSLRGQVGFEQYF
TGTGCCAGCAGTCTTCGGGGACAGGTTGGGTTCGAGCAGTACTTC
>-|-|TRBV5-1|TRBJ1-1
CAGSLVGGYTEAFF
TGCGCCGGCAGCTTAGTTGGGGGATATACTGAAGCTTTCTTT
>-|many|TRBV5-1|TRBJ2-7
CASSLVGGASRLNEQYF
TGCGCCAGCAGCTTGGTAGGAGGGGCAAGTCGTTTGAACGAGCAGTACTTC
>TRBD2|many|TRBV7-2|TRBJ2-2
CASSLTSGTNTGELFF
TGTGCCAGCAGCTTAACCAGCGGGACGAACACCGGGGAGCTGTTTTTT
>-|few|TRBV7-9|TRBJ2-2
CASYLVTANTGELFF
TGTGCCAGCTACTTGGTAACAGCGAACACCGGGGAGCTGTTTTTT
>-|-|TRBV12-5|TRBJ1-3
CASALDSARGTIYF
TGTGCTAGTGCCCTGGACTCCGCTCGGGGCACCATATATTTT
>TRBD1|-|TRBV5-1|TRBJ1-5
CASGWPGQGRQPQHF
TGCGCCAGCGGTTGGCCGGGACAGGGAAGGCAGCCCCAGCATTTT
>-|-|TRBV27|TRBJ2-4
CASRAGAKNIQYF
TGTGCCAGCAGAGCGGGAGCCAAAAACATTCAGTACTTC
>-|-|TRBV28|TRBJ2-3
CASSPEWGTDTQYF
TGTGCCAGCAGCCCGGAGTGGGGCACAGATACGCAGTATTTT
>-|many|TRBV28|TRBJ2-3
CASSFRENTQYF
TGTGCCAGCAGTTTTCGCGAGAATACGCAGTATTTT
>-|many|TRBV10-3|TRBJ2-3
CAIRQTGGTDTQYF
TGTGCCATCAGGCAGACAGGCGGCACAGATACGCAGTATTTT
>-|-|TRBV7-2|TRBJ2-2
CASSLGPRYTGELFF
TGTGCCAGCAGCTTGGGGCCTAGGTACACCGGGGAGCTGTTTTTT
>TRBD2|once|TRBV20-1|TRBJ2-7
CSGTSGTYEQYF
TGCTCCGGGACTAGCGGAACCTACGAGCAGTACTTC
>TRBD1|many|TRBV5-1|TRBJ1-5
CASSIGTGGGQPQHF
TGCGCCAGCAGCATAGGGACAGGGGGAGGACAGCCCCAGCATTTT
>-|many|TRBV28|TRBJ1-1
CASLGDRTEAFF
TGTGCCAGCCTAGGGGACCGCACTGAAGCTTTCTTT
>-|-|TRBV20-1|TRBJ1-3
CSARDLGGNTIYF
TGCAGTGCTAGAGATTTGGGTGGAAACACCATATATTTT
>-|many|TRBV2|TRBJ1-4
CASSEAPVEKLFF
TGTGCCAGCAGTGAAGCGCCAGTTGAAAAACTGTTTTTT
>-|many|TRBV20-1|TRBJ1-4
CSASMGVNEKLFF
TGCAGTGCTAGCATGGGGGTCAATGAAAAACTGTTTTTT
>-|-|TRBV10-1|TRBJ2-1
CASSDSGGLNEQFF
TGCGCCAGCAGTGACTCCGGGGGACTCAATGAGCAGTTCTTC
>TRBD1|few|TRBV20-1|TRBJ1-5
CSARTGFQPQHF
TGCAGTGCCCGGACAGGGTTCCAGCCCCAGCATTTT
>-|few|TRBV5-1|TRBJ2-1
CASSDSGTDNEQFF
TGCGCCAGCAGCGACAGCGGAACCGACAATGAGCAGTTCTTC
>-|many|TRBV7-9|TRBJ2-2
CASSFRTTDTGELFF
TGTGCCAGCAGCTTTAGGACTACGGACACCGGGGAGCTGTTTTTT
>-|few|TRBV7-8|TRBJ2-6
CASSLRDRPSSGANVLTF
TGTGCCAGCAGCTTAAGAGACAGGCCATCCTCTGGGGCCAACGTCCTGACTTTC
>-|many|TRBV28|TRBJ1-6
CASSLPGGGYNSPLHF
TGTGCCAGCAGTTTACCCGGAGGGGGCTATAATTCACCCCTCCACTTT
>-|many|TRBV2|TRBJ2-7
CASSEGVYEQYF
TGTGCCAGCAGTGAGGGGGTGTACGAGCAGTACTTC
>TRBD1|many|TRBV5-1|TRBJ1-1
CASSLGLTGGNTEAFF
TGCGCCAGCAGCTTGGGGTTGACAGGGGGAAACACTGAAGCTTTCTTT
>-|many|TRBV5-1|TRBJ2-1
CASSSGPRSYNEQFF
TGCGCCAGCAGCTCTGGACCGCGCTCCTACAATGAGCAGTTCTTC
>-|-|TRBV20-1|TRBJ2-1
CSAREQSSYNEQFF
TGCAGTGCTAGGGAGCAGAGCTCCTACAATGAGCAGTTCTTC
>TRBD2|once|TRBV7-9|TRBJ2-7
CASSAEGGSVYEQYF
TGTGCCAGCAGCGCAGAGGGCGGGAGTGTCTATGAGCAGTACTTC
>-|few|TRBV19|TRBJ2-3
CASSIGRGRADTQYF
TGTGCCAGTAGTATAGGAAGGGGTCGGGCAGATACGCAGTATTTT
>-|many|TRBV12-3/TRBV12-4|TRBJ2-2
CASSPSGLNTGELFF
TGTGCCAGCAGTCCCTCCGGGCTGAACACCGGGGAGCTGTTTTTT
>TRBD2|-|TRBV2|TRBJ2-7
CASSIRAGGREYEQYF
TGTGCCAGCAGTATCCGAGCGGGAGGGCGGGAGTACGAGCAGTACTTC
>TRBD1|-|TRBV20-1|TRBJ1-2
CSARAGTVHGYTF
TGCAGTGCTAGGGCCGGGACAGTCCATGGCTACACCTTC
>-|few|TRBV5-1|TRBJ2-2
CASSVTQGSGELFF
TGCGCCAGCAGCGTCACACAGGGTTCCGGGGAGCTGTTTTTT
>TRBD2|many|TRBV7-9|TRBJ2-5
CASSFPLAGGETQYF
TGTGCCAGCAGCTTCCCACTAGCGGGAGGGGAGACCCAGTACTTC
>-|many|TRBV11-2|TRBJ1-1
CASSFQGITEAFF
TGTGCCAGCAGCTTCCAGGGAATCACTGAAGCTTTCTTT
>TRBD1|many|TRBV29-1|TRBJ2-3
CSVNRGHTDTQYF
TGCAGCGTTAACAGGGGCCACACAGATACGCAGTATTTT
>-|many|TRBV6-6|TRBJ2-6
CASSYSSGTGANVLTF
TGTGCCAGCAGTTACTCGTCGGGTACTGGGGCCAACGTCCTGACTTTC
>-|-|TRBV2|TRBJ2-3
CASSDLGLGTDTQYF
TGTGCCAGCAGTGATCTGGGACTTGGCACAGATACGCAGTATTTT
>TRBD1|many|TRBV12-3/TRBV12-4|TRBJ1-1
CASSLRDRGMLNTEAFF
TGTGCCAGCAGTTTAAGGGACAGGGGAATGTTGAACACTGAAGCTTTCTTT
>TRBD2|-|TRBV5-6|TRBJ2-1
CASRTSGTSWEQFF
TGTGCCAGCAGAACTAGCGGGACCTCTTGGGAGCAGTTCTTC
>-|many|TRBV30|TRBJ1-5
CACSIGRNQPQHF
TGTGCCTGCTCGATAGGTCGCAATCAGCCCCAGCATTTT
>-|-|TRBV29-1|TRBJ1-1
CSVEGRRQEAFF
TGCAGCGTTGAAGGTAGGCGACAAGAAGCTTTCTTT
>-|-|TRBV18|TRBJ2-7
CASSRTTPVSTLLYEQYF
TGTGCCAGCTCACGAACTACTCCCGTCTCCACCCTTCTCTACGAGCAGTACTTC
>-|-|TRBV20-1|TRBJ1-2
CSARDSKRSNYGYTF
TGCAGTGCTAGAGATTCAAAGAGATCTAACTATGGCTACACCTTC
>TRBD2|many|TRBV20-1|TRBJ2-1
CSASRLAGLNEQFF
TGCAGTGCTAGCAGACTAGCGGGACTCAATGAGCAGTTCTTC
>TRBD2|-|TRBV19|TRBJ2-5
CASSLTSGLLQETQYF
TGTGCCAGTAGTCTTACTAGCGGACTCCTACAAGAGACCCAGTACTTC
>TRBD2|-|TRBV30|TRBJ2-1
CAWSKPGLAGMAYYDEQFF
TGTGCCTGGAGTAAGCCGGGACTAGCGGGTATGGCCTATTATGATGAGCAGTTCTTC
>TRBD2|-|TRBV6-1|TRBJ2-1
CASSDSSGRAYYNEQFF
TGTGCCAGCAGTGACTCTAGCGGGAGGGCCTACTACAATGAGCAGTTCTTC
>TRBD1|-|TRBV6-6|TRBJ2-7
CASSYSTGDEQYF
TGTGCCAGCAGTTACTCGACAGGGGACGAGCAGTACTTC
>-|-|TRBV19|TRBJ1-2
CASSARGPYGYTF
TGTGCCAGTAGTGCTCGGGGACCCTATGGCTACACCTTC
>TRBD2|many|TRBV11-2|TRBJ2-3
CASSKRASGRPRNTDTQYF
TGTGCCAGCAGCAAGCGGGCTAGCGGGAGGCCGCGTAACACAGATACGCAGTATTTT
>-|many|TRBV6-1|TRBJ1-1
CASKGRTPTEAFF
TGTGCCAGCAAGGGCCGGACACCAACTGAAGCTTTCTTT
>-|few|TRBV7-9|TRBJ2-1
CASSLIQGGNEQFF
TGTGCCAGCAGCTTAATCCAGGGTGGTAATGAGCAGTTCTTC
>-|-|TRBV7-9|TRBJ2-7
CASIGRTYEQYF
TGTGCCAGCATCGGCAGGACCTACGAGCAGTACTTC
>-|-|TRBV12-3/TRBV12-4|TRBJ1-2
CVSSQRAALGYTF
TGTGTCAGCAGCCAAAGAGCGGCTTTGGGCTACACCTTC